Shown below are 29 T cell receptor beta chains from a single sample sequenced in a study of shared T cell receptors in the human thymus. Profiling relied on immunoSEQ multiplex PCR, and the TCRdb table lists in-frame clones only, not all of them. The sample holds approximately 730,000 clones, 80% to 90% seen once. This same sample was also taken into another study, of human thymus T cells.

Sequencing used thymocytes. These receptors all stem from a girl in the first two years of life with a congenital heart defect.

This sequence joins TRBV18 and TRBJ1-1, with D maybe TRBD1 (6 bases). Trimming removed 3 bases from V and 1 base from J, with 24 bases in between. The CDR3 contains 19 residues. Germline CDR1 reads KGHSH; CDR2 reads LQKENI. The CDR3 here is CASSPARDMWGDGNTEAFF. CDR3 DNA sequence: TGTGCCAGCTCACCGGCCAGGGACATGTGGGGTGATGGGAACACTGAAGCTTTCTTT. The full variable domain, completed using reference TRBV18 and TRBJ1-1, is NAGVMQNPRHLVRRRGQEARLRCSPMKGHSHVYWYRQLPEEGLKFMVYLQKENIIDESGMPKERFSAEFPKEGPSILRIQQVVRGDSAAYFCASSPARDMWGDGNTEAFFGQGTRLTVV.

This clone has just one count. V is TRBV19 and J is TRBJ1-1; D call uncertain. V lost 3 bases to trimming and J lost 6 bases, with 14 bases between them. The germline CDR1 and CDR2 sequences are LNHDA and SQIVND (reference sequence). There are 14 residues in the CDR3. The CDR3 reads CASSIAGGGAEAFF. The DNA for the CDR3 is TGTGCCAGTAGTATTGCGGGAGGTGGTGCTGAAGCTTTCTTT.

The V call is TRBV12-5, the J call TRBJ1-5, with D perhaps TRBD1 (5 bases). This CDR3 contains 17 residues. Germline V gene data show CDR1 as LGHNT and CDR2 as FRNRAP. V was shortened by 7 bases and J by 3 bases, with 22 bases between the two germline ends. The CDR3 here is CASASPGFGGHNQPQHF. For the CDR3, the DNA is TGTGCTAGTGCCTCCCCCGGTTTCGGGGGTCACAATCAGCCCCAGCATTTT.

CDR3 nucleotide sequence: TGTGCCAGCAGCTCTCCCCCCTACACAGATACGCAGTATTTT. It codes for CASSSPPYTDTQYF. The V gene is TRBV11-2, the J gene TRBJ2-3; D uncertain. Germline V CDR1 and CDR2: SGHAT, FQNNGV. CDR3 length equals 14 residues. Trimming cost V 4 bases and J 2 bases, with 10 bases left between them.

The chain uses TRBV5-8 and TRBJ1-5, with D maybe TRBD1 (6 bases). The CDR3 sequence is 16 residues long. Trimming stripped 3 bases from V and 2 bases from J, with 15 bases between. Germline V gene data show CDR1 as SGHTS and CDR2 as YDEGEE. CDR3: CASSSQPRGRNQPQHF. Written as DNA, the CDR3 is TGTGCCAGCAGCTCTCAACCGCGGGGGCGCAATCAGCCCCAGCATTTT.

The chain links TRBV7-2 to TRBJ2-5; 15 bases fit TRBD2. Germline CDR1 and CDR2: SGHTA and FQGNSA. There are 18 residues in the CDR3. V lost 0 bases and J lost 2; bases outside the gene matches: 4. This CDR3 reads CASSLAGLAGGRQETQYF. In nucleotides, the CDR3 is TGTGCCAGCAGCTTAGCGGGACTAGCGGGGGGCCGACAAGAGACCCAGTACTTC.

The V gene is TRBV29-1, the J gene TRBJ2-2, with 9 bases fitting TRBD2. The germline gives CDR1 SQVTM, CDR2 ANQGSEA. Trimming removed 7 bases from V and 1 base from J; junction bases left unmatched: 7. This CDR3 has 15 residues. The CDR3 DNA is TGCAGCGGCGGGGGGGCAGGGATGAACACCGGGGAGCTGTTTTTT. Translating gives CSGGGAGMNTGELFF.

This clone appeared a single time. The CDR3 here is CASSHGTVRLDRQNSPLHF. The CDR3 DNA sequence: TGCGCCAGCAGCCACGGGACTGTACGCCTAGACAGACAGAATTCACCCCTCCACTTT. The V call is TRBV4-3, the J call TRBJ1-6, with D perhaps TRBD1 (5 bases). The CDR3 covers 19 residues. V lost 3 bases to trimming and J lost 7 bases, with 25 bases between them. Germline lookup yields CDR1 LGHNA and CDR2 YSLEER.

The chain is built from TRBV2 and TRBJ1-1, with 7 bases lining up with TRBD1. J lost 0 bases, V lost 4 bases, and 8 bases had no gene match. The CDR3 covers 16 residues. Germline V gene lookup returns CDR1 SNHLY and CDR2 FYNNEI. The CDR3 loop is CASSAQVGQLNTEAFF. The CDR3 DNA is TGTGCCAGCAGTGCCCAGGTGGGACAGCTGAACACTGAAGCTTTCTTT.

This chain joins TRBV4-3 and TRBJ2-1; 8 bases agree with TRBD2. The V and J ends lost 0 bases and 6 bases, in that order; junction bases with no gene match: 1. CDR1 is LGHNA and CDR2 is YSLEER in the germline V gene. This CDR3 spans 14 amino acids. The CDR3 region has the DNA TGCGCCAGCAGCCAAGAGCTAGCGGGCAATGAGCAGTTCTTC. This gives the protein CASSQELAGNEQFF.

The rearrangement joins TRBV27 to TRBJ1-2; TRBD1 aligns across 9 bases. CDR1 MNHEY and CDR2 SMNVEV come from the germline V gene (reference sequence). The CDR3 runs to 22 residues. V lost 3 bases and J lost 0; bases outside the gene matches: 23. CDR3 coding DNA: TGTGCCAGCAGTTTCAAAACAACCCAATTCACACAGGGGGCGCCCACTAACTATGGCTACACCTTC. Translation: CASSFKTTQFTQGAPTNYGYTF.

This clone was seen a single time. The chain recombines TRBV5-4 with TRBJ2-1; 9 nucleotides match TRBD2. The CDR3 has 16 residues. The germline V gene has CDR1 SGHNT and CDR2 YYREEE (reference sequence). V trimming: 5 bases; J trimming: 5 bases; junction bases outside the gene matches: 11. The CDR3 is CASRENSGGLDNEQFF. Written as DNA, the CDR3 is TGTGCCAGCAGGGAAAATAGCGGGGGCCTCGACAATGAGCAGTTCTTC.

The chain has TRBV6-5 and TRBJ2-7; 8 positions agree with TRBD1. This CDR3 region has 15 residues. CDR1 is MNHEY, CDR2 SVGAGI, per germline. Trimming removed 6 bases from V and 3 bases from J; junction bases left unmatched: 10. The DNA for the CDR3 is TGTGCCAGCAGCCTACATGACAGGGGTGGCTACGAGCAGTACTTC. Its translation: CASSLHDRGGYEQYF.

This clone was found once. The CDR3 reads CASSLLWGPSYEQYF. DNA for the CDR3: TGTGCCAGCAGCTTATTGTGGGGCCCCTCCTACGAGCAGTACTTC. The rearrangement uses TRBV11-2 and TRBJ2-7; D is possibly TRBD1 (5 bases). This CDR3 comprises 15 residues. Germline CDR1 reads SGHAT; CDR2 reads FQNNGV. The ends were cut back, 2 bases at V and 0 bases at J, with 11 bases in the middle.

The chain has TRBV27 and TRBJ1-1; perhaps TRBD1 as D (6 bases). Looked up from germline, CDR1 is MNHEY and CDR2 is SMNVEV (reference sequence). V was cut by 6 bases and J by 5 bases, with 22 bases left in between. This CDR3 comprises 16 residues. The CDR3 DNA sequence: TGTGCCAGCAGCACCCGGGACACGGATTGGGGTACTGAAGCTTTCTTT. Translated: CASSTRDTDWGTEAFF.

This sequence joins TRBV11-3 and TRBJ1-6; possible D gene TRBD1, 6 bases. This CDR3 has 17 residues. Germline V gene data show CDR1 as SGHNT and CDR2 as YENEEA. Between the trimmed V and J ends, which lost 1 base and 7 bases, there was a span of 17 bases. The DNA of the CDR3 is TGTGCCAGCAGCTTAGTGGCCTCGGGACACTACAATTCACCCCTCCACTTT. Its protein product is CASSLVASGHYNSPLHF.

This sequence joins TRBV6-1 and TRBJ1-2; the D gene is possibly TRBD1 (5 bases). Germline V gene sequence: CDR1 MNHNS, CDR2 SASEGT. The CDR3 extends over 17 amino acids. With 3 bases removed from V and 7 bases from J, the gap between germline ends came to 24 bases. Here the CDR3 reads CASSETVGGGDVLGYTF. The CDR3 bases are TGTGCCAGCAGTGAGACGGTGGGAGGAGGGGATGTACTTGGCTACACCTTC.

The V gene is TRBV27, the J gene TRBJ2-3; 8 bases agree with TRBD2. Unmatched junction bases numbered 14, after V lost 1 base and J lost 2 bases. The CDR3 length is 19 residues. CDR1 MNHEY and CDR2 SMNVEV come from the germline V gene (reference sequence). The CDR3 region has the DNA TGTGCCAGCAGTTTATGGGGACTAGTAGGGGGTTCATACACAGATACGCAGTATTTT. Residues: CASSLWGLVGGSYTDTQYF.

This chain connects TRBV25-1 to TRBJ1-2; D possibly corresponds to TRBD1 (6 bases). The V gene's germline CDR1 is MGHDK and CDR2 SYGVNS. Trimming left V 4 bases short and J 5 bases short, with 23 bases between. This CDR3 has 17 amino acids. The CDR3 sequence is CASSANSFRDIGYGYTF. As DNA, the CDR3 is TGTGCCAGCAGTGCCAATTCCTTCCGGGACATCGGGTATGGCTACACCTTC.

The CDR3 sequence: CASSLGPGTGDQPQHF. In nucleotides, the CDR3 is TGCGCCAGCAGCTTGGGGCCTGGGACAGGGGATCAGCCCCAGCATTTT. This chain joins TRBV5-1 and TRBJ1-5; 10 positions agree with TRBD1. Unmatched junction bases numbered 5, after V lost 0 bases and J lost 5 bases. CDR1 is SGHRS and CDR2 is YFSETQ in the germline V gene. The CDR3 has 16 residues. Using reference TRBV5-1 and TRBJ1-5 for the parts outside the CDR3, the full variable domain is KAGVTQTPRYLIKTRGQQVTLSCSPISGHRSVSWYQQTPGQGLQFLFEYFSETQRNKGNFPGRFSGRQFSNSRSEMNVSTLELGDSALYLCASSLGPGTGDQPQHFGDGTRLSIL.

The CDR3 loop reads CASSPTGGAGEQFF. The CDR3 DNA is TGCGCCAGCAGCCCTACTGGGGGGGCGGGTGAGCAGTTCTTC. The chain has TRBV5-1 and TRBJ2-1; D perhaps matches TRBD2 (7 bases). The CDR3 is 14 residues long. Germline V gene data show CDR1 as SGHRS and CDR2 as YFSETQ. Trimming removed 4 bases from V and 9 bases from J, with 17 bases in between.

The V call is TRBV14, the J call TRBJ2-7; D is unclear. The CDR3 spans 15 residues. V lost 1 base, J lost 1 base, and 11 bases lay in between. Germline values: CDR1 SGHDN, CDR2 FVKESK. CDR3 in amino acids: CASSQGSDQSYEQYF. DNA for the CDR3: TGTGCCAGCAGCCAAGGAAGCGACCAGTCCTACGAGCAGTACTTC.

This chain joins TRBV4-1 and TRBJ2-1, with D unresolved. The CDR3 spans 14 residues. V was pared by 1 base and J by 5 bases, with 9 bases between. Looked up from germline, CDR1 is MGHRA and CDR2 is YSYEKL. CDR3 loop: CASSQVPLHNEQFF. The CDR3 region has the DNA TGCGCCAGCAGCCAAGTCCCACTCCACAATGAGCAGTTCTTC.

The V gene is TRBV27, the J gene TRBJ2-2, with 10 bases aligning to TRBD2. Germline V CDR1 and CDR2: MNHEY, SMNVEV (reference sequence). V lost 4 bases, J lost 9 bases, and 11 bases stayed unmatched. This CDR3 spans 16 amino acids. The CDR3 region is CASSYSSGGARRELFF. The CDR3 coding sequence is TGTGCCAGCAGTTATTCCAGCGGGGGGGCCCGCAGGGAGCTGTTTTTT.

The rearrangement joins TRBV6-4 to TRBJ1-5, with a possible D match to TRBD1 (6 bases). V was trimmed by 6 bases and J by 3 bases, leaving 9 bases between them. Germline CDR1 reads MRHNA; CDR2 reads SNTAGT. The CDR3 is 13 amino acids. Here the CDR3 reads CASRGQNNQPQHF. The CDR3 DNA sequence: TGTGCCAGCAGGGGACAAAACAATCAGCCCCAGCATTTT.

This clone has only one observation. The chain couples TRBV6-1 to TRBJ1-5; 8 bases map to TRBD1. Per germline, CDR1 MNHNS and CDR2 SASEGT. The CDR3 has 19 amino acids. After removal of 4 bases from V and 0 bases from J, the junction contained 14 bases not matched to a gene. The CDR3 DNA reads TGTGCCAGCAGTGGCCCTCGAAACAGGGGGAAATATAGCAATCAGCCCCAGCATTTT. Amino acid sequence: CASSGPRNRGKYSNQPQHF.

V gene TRBV11-2 combines with J gene TRBJ2-7; TRBD1 aligns across 10 bases. J gave up 4 bases and V 5 bases, and 2 bases lay outside the gene matches. The germline gives CDR1 SGHAT, CDR2 FQNNGV. This CDR3 comprises 13 residues. DNA of the CDR3: TGTGCCAGCAGCCCGGGACAGGGGTACGAGCAGTACTTC. Translating it yields CASSPGQGYEQYF.

The chain employs TRBV4-1 and TRBJ2-5, with 9 bases that match TRBD1. V lost 4 bases and J lost 1; bases outside the gene matches: 16. Germline V gene data show CDR1 as MGHRA and CDR2 as YSYEKL. This CDR3 comprises 19 residues. The CDR3 nucleotides read TGCGCCAGCAGCCGCACCGCGGCACAGGGGGCGCTCCCCCAAGAGACCCAGTACTTC. Protein product: CASSRTAAQGALPQETQYF.

V is TRBV27 and J is TRBJ2-7; D is uncertain. The V gene's germline CDR1 is MNHEY and CDR2 SMNVEV (reference sequence). CDR3 length equals 16 residues. V was trimmed by 5 bases and J by 0 bases, leaving 17 bases between them. This chain's CDR3 is CASSPRQALSSYEQYF. CDR3 in DNA: TGTGCCAGCAGTCCTCGACAAGCCCTAAGCTCCTACGAGCAGTACTTC.